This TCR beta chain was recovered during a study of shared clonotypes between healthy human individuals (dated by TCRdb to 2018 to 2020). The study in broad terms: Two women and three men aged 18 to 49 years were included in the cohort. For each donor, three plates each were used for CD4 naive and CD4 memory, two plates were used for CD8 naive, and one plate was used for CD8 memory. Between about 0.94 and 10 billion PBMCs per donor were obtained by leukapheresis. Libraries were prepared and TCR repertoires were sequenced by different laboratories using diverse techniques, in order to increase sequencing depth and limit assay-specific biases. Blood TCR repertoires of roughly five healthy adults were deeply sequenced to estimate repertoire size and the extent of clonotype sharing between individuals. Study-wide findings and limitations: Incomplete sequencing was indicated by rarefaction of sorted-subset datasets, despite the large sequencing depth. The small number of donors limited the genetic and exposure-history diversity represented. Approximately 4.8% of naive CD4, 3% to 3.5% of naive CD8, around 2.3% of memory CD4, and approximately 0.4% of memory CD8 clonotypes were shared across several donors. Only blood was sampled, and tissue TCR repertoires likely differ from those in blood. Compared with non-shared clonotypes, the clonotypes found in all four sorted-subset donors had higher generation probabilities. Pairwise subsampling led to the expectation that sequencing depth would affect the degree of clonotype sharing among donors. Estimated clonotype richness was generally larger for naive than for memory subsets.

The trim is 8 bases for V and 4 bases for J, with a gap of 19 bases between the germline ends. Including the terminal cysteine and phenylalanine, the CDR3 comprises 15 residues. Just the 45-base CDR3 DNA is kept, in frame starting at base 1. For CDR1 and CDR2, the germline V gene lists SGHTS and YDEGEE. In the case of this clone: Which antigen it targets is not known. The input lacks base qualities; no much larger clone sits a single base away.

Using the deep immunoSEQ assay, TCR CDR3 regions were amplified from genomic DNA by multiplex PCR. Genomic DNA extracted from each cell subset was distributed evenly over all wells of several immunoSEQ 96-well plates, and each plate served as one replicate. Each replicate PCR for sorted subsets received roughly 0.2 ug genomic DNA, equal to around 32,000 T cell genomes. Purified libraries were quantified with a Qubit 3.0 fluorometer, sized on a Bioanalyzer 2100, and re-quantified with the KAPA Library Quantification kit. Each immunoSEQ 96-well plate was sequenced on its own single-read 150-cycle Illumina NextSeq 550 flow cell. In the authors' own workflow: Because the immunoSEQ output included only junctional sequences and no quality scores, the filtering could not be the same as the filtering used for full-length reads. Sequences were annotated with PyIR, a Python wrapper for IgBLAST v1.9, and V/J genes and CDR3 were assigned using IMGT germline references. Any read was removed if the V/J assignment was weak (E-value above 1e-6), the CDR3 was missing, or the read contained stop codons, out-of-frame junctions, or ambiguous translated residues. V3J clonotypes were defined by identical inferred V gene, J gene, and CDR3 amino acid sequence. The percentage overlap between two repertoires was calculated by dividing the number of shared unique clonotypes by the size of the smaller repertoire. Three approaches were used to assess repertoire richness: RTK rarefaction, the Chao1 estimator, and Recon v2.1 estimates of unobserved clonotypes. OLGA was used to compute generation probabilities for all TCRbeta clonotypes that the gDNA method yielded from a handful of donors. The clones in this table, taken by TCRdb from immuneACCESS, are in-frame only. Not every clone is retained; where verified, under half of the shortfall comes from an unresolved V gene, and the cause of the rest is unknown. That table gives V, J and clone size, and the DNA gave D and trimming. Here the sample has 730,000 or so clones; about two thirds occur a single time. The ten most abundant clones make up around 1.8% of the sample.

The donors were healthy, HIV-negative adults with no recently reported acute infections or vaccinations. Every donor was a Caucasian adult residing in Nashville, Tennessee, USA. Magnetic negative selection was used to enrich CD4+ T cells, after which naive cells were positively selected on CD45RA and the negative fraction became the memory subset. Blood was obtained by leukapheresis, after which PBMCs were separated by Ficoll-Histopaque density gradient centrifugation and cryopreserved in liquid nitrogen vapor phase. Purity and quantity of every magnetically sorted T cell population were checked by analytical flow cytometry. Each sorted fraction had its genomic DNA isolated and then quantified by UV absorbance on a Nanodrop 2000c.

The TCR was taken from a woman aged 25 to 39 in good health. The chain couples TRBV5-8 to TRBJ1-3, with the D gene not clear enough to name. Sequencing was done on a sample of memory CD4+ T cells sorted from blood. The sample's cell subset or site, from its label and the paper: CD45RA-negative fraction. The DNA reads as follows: TGTGCCAGAAGCGGTAGACCGCGAGGGGGAAACACCATATATTTT. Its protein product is CARSGRPRGGNTIYF.